The clone carrying this T cell receptor beta chain showed up many times. The germline V gene encodes CDR1 GTSNPN and CDR2 SVGIG (reference sequence). This CDR3 has 13 amino acids. J gave up 4 bases and V 5 bases, and 5 bases lay outside the gene matches. This record comes from a study of T cells in Graves' hyperthyroidism and ophthalmopathy. Amplification yielded TCR beta CDR3 regions, with RNA transcripts as the source. When the TCR CDR3 underwent first-round RT-PCR, the HTBI primer set was used. TCRdb itself ran the multiplex PCR reads through MiXCR, one entry per CDR3 protein. This table has around 520,000 distinct CDR3 sequences, approximately 25% appearing once.

This TCR was recovered from a woman aged 25 to 39 with Graves' ophthalmopathy. The rearrangement joins TRBV30 to TRBJ1-1; 9 nucleotides agree with TRBD1. Input material: blood. CDR3 amino acids: CAWGGQGGTEAFF. CDR3 in DNA: TGTGCCTGGGGGGGACAGGGCGGCACTGAAGCTTTCTTT.